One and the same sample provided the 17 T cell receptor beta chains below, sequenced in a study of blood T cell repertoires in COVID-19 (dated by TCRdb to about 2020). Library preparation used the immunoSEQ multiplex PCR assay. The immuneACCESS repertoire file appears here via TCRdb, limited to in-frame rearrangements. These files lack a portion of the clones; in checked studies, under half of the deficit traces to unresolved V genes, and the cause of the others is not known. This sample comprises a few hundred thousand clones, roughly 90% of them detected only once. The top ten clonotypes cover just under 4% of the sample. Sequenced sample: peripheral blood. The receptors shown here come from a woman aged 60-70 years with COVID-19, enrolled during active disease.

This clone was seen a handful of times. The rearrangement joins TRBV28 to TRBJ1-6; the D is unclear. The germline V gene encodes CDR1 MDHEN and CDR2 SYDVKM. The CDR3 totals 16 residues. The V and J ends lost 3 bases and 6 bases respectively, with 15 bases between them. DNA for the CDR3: TGTGCCAGCAGTTTCGGAGGGTTCCTGGGTAATTCACCCCTCCACTTT. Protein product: CASSFGGFLGNSPLHF.

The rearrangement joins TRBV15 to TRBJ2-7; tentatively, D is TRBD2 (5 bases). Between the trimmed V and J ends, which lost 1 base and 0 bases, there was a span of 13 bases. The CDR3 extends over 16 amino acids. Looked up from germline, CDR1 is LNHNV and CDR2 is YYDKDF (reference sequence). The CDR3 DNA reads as TGTGCCACCAGCAGAGGGGCAATAGGGAGCTCCTACGAGCAGTACTTC. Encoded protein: CATSRGAIGSSYEQYF.

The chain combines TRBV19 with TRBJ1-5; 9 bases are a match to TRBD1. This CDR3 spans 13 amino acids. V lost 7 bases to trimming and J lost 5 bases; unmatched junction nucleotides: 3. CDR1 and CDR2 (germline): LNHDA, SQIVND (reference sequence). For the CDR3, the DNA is TGTGCCAGTACAGGACAGGGGCATCAGCCCCAGCATTTT. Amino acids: CASTGQGHQPQHF. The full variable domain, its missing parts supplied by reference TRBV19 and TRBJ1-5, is DGGITQSPKYLFRKEGQNVTLSCEQNLNHDAMYWYRQDPGQGLRLIYYSQIVNDFQKGDIAEGYSVSREKKESFPLTVTSAQKNPTAFYLCASTGQGHQPQHFGDGTRLSIL.

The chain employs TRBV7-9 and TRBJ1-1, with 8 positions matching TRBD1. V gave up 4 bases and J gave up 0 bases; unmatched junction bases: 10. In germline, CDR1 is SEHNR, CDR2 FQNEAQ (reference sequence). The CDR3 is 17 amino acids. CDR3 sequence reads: CASSSTGGWTLNTEAFF. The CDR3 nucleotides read TGTGCCAGCAGCTCAACAGGGGGTTGGACCCTGAACACTGAAGCTTTCTTT.

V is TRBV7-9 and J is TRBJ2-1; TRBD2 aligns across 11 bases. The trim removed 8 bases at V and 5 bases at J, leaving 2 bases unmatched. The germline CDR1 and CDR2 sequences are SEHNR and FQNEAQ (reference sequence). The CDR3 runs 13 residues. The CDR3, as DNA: TGTGCCAGCTTAGCGGGGGGGGACAATGAGCAGTTCTTC. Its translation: CASLAGGDNEQFF.

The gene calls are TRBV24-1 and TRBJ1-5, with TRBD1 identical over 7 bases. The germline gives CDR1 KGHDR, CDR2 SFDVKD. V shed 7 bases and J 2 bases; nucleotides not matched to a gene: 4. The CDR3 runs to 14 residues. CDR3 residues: CATRGQLGNQPQHF. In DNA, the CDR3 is TGTGCCACCAGGGGACAGCTAGGCAATCAGCCCCAGCATTTT.

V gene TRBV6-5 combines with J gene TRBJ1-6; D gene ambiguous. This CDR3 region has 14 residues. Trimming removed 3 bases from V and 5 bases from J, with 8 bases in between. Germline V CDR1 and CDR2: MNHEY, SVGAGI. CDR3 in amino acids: CASSYSPNNSPLHF. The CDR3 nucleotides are TGTGCCAGCAGTTATAGTCCCAATAATTCACCCCTCCACTTT.

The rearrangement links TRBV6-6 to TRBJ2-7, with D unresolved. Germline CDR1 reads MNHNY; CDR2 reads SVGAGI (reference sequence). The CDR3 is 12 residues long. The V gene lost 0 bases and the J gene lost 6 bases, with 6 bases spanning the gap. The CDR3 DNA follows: TGTGCCAGCAGTTACTCCTCCGGCGAGCAGTACTTC. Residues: CASSYSSGEQYF.

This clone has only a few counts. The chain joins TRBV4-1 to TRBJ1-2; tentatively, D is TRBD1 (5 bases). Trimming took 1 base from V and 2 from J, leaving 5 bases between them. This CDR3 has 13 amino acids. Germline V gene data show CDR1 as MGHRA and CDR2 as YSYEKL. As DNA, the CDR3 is TGCGCCAGCAGCCAAGCAGGGAACTATGGCTACACCTTC. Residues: CASSQAGNYGYTF.

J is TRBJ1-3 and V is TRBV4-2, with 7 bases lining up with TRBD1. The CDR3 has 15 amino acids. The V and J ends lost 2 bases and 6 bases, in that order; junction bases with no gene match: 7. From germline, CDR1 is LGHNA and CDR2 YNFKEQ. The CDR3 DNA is TGTGCCAGCAGCCAACGCTCAGACAGGGAAAACACCATATATTTT. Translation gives CASSQRSDRENTIYF.

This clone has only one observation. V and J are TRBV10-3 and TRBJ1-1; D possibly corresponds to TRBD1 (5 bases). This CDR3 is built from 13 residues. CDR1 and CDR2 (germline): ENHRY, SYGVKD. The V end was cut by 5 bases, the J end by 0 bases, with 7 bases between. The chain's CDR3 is CAISRDLNTEAFF. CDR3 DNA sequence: TGTGCCATCAGTCGGGACTTGAACACTGAAGCTTTCTTT.

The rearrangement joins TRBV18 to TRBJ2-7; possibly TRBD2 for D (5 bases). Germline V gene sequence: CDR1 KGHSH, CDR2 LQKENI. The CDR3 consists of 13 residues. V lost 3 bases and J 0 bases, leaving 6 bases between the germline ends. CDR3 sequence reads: CASSPTSSYEQYF. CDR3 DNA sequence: TGTGCCAGCTCACCCACTAGCTCCTACGAGCAGTACTTC.

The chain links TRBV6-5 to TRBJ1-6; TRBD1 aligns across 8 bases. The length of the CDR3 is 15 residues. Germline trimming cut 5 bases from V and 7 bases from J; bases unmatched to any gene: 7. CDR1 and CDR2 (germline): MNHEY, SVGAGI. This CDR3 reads CASSTGQGLNSPLHF. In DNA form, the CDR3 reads TGTGCCAGCAGTACCGGACAGGGTTTAAATTCACCCCTCCACTTT.

The CDR3 coding sequence is TGTGCCAGTGGGTTAGGGACAGGCAATGAAAAACTGTTTTTT. It specifies CASGLGTGNEKLFF. The V call is TRBV19, the J call TRBJ1-4; 8 bases map to TRBD1. In germline, CDR1 is LNHDA, CDR2 SQIVND (reference sequence). Trimming took 8 bases from V and 5 from J; bases not matched to a gene: 7. This CDR3 contains 14 residues.

Here the CDR3 DNA reads TGCGCCAGCAGCGTGCGAAATGAGCAGTTCTTC. This translates into CASSVRNEQFF. V usage is TRBV5-1 and J usage is TRBJ2-1; no clear D. CDR3 length: 11 amino acids. Trimming pared 4 bases from V and 7 bases from J, leaving 6 bases between. CDR1 and CDR2 from the germline V gene are SGHRS and YFSETQ.

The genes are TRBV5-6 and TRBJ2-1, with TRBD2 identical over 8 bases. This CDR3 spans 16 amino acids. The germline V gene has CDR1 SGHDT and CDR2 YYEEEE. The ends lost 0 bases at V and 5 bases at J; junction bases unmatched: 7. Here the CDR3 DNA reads TGTGCCAGCAGCTTGGTCGGCGCGGGGGGAAACAATGAGCAGTTCTTC. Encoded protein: CASSLVGAGGNNEQFF.

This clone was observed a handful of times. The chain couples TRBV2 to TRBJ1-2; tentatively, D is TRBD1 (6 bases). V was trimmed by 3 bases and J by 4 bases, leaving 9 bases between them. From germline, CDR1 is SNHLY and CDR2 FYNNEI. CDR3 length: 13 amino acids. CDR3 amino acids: CASSDTGIYGYTF. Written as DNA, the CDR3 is TGTGCCAGCAGTGATACAGGGATCTATGGCTACACCTTC.